This T cell receptor (beta chain) appears in the sequencing data of a study of shared clonotypes between healthy human individuals. General observations from the study: Lower generation probabilities were found for non-shared clonotypes than for those shared by all four donors. The represented genetic and exposure-history diversity was limited by the small number of donors. Tissue TCR repertoires likely differ from these blood-only repertoires.

Note on this clone: Its antigen is still unknown.

V lost 3 bases to trimming and J lost 1 base; unmatched junction nucleotides: 7. The CDR3 totals 17 residues. The germline CDR1 and CDR2 sequences are SEHNR and FQNEAQ (reference sequence). In the naive CD8 group, cells lacked CD45RO and were positively selected for CCR7, so terminally differentiated effector memory CD45RA+ cells were left out. When replicate PCRs were run on sorted subsets, they used about 200 ng DNA, about 30,000 T cell genomes. Sequenced by immunoSEQ multiplex PCR; TCRdb stores in-frame clones only, minus some. The table shows over 800,000 clones, with more than 85% occurring only once.

The TCR originated in a man aged 30 to 45 in good health. The chain recombines TRBV7-9 with TRBJ1-5; 9 bases line up with TRBD1. Specimen: naive CD8+ T cells sorted from blood. In DNA form, the CDR3 reads TGTGCCAGCAGCTTTACGGACAGGGGAGGGAGCAATCAGCCCCAGCATTTT. This sequence encodes CASSFTDRGGSNQPQHF.